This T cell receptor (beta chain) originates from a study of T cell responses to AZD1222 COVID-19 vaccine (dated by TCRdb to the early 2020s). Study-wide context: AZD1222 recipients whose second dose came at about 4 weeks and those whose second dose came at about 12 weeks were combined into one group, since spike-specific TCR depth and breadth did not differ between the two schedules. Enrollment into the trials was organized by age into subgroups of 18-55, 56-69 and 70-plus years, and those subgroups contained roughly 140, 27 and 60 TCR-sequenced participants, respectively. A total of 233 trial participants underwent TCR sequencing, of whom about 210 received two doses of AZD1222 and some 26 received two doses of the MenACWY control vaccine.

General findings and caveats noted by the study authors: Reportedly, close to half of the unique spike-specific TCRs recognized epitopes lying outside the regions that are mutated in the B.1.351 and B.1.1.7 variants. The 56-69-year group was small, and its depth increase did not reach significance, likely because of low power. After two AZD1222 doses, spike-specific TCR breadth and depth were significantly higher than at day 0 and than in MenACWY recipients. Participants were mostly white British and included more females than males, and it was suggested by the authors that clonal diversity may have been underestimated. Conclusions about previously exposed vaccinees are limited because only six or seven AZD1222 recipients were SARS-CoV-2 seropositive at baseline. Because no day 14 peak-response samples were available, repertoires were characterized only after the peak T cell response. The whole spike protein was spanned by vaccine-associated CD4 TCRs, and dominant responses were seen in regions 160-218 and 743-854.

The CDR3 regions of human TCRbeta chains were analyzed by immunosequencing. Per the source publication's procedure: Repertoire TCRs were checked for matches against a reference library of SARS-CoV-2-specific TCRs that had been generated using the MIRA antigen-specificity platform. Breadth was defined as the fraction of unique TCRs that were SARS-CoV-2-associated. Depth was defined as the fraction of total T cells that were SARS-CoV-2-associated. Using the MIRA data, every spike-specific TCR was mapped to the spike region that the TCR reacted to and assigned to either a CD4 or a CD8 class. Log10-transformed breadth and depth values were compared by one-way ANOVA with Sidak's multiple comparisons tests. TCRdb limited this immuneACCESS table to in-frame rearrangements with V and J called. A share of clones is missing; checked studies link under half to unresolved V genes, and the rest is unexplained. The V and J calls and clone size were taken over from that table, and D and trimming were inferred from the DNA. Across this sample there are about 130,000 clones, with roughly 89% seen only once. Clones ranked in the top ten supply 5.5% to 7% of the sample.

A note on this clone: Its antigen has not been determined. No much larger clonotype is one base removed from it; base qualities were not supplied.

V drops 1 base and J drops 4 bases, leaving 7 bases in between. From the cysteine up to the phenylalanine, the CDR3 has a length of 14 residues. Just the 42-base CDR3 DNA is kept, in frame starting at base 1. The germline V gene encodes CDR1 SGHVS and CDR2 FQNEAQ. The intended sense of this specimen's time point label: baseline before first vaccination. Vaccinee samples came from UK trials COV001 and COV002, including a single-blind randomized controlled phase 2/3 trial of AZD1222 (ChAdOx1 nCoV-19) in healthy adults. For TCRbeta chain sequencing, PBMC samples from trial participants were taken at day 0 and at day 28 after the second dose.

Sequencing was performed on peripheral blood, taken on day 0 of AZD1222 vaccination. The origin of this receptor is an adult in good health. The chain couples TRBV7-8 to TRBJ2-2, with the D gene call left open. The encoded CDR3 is CASSLGMGTGELFF. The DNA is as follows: TGTGCCAGCAGCTTAGGAATGGGCACCGGGGAGCTGTTTTTT.